This entry lists 16 T cell receptor beta chains sequenced from one sample in a study of neurological immune-mediated disorders. TCRdb reprocessed the 5' RACE reads via MiXCR and lists one record per CDR3 protein. The sample consists of roughly 88,000 distinct CDR3 sequences, under 4.5% of them appearing once. Sequences were obtained from PBMCs. The source of these receptors is a woman aged 45-60 years with multiple sclerosis.

This clonotype was observed at least ten times. The chain has TRBV7-2 and TRBJ2-7; D is possibly TRBD1 (6 bases). The CDR3 extends over 15 amino acids. Germline CDR1 reads SGHTA; CDR2 reads FQGNSA. V dropped 4 bases and J dropped 0 bases, with 13 bases sitting between them. The CDR3 nucleotides are TGTGCCAGCAGCTACCGGGACACAAGCTCCTACGAGCAGTACTTC. Protein product: CASSYRDTSSYEQYF.

This clonotype was seen at least ten times. The chain joins TRBV5-6 to TRBJ1-2; weak D call: TRBD1 (6 bases). The germline CDR1 and CDR2 sequences are SGHDT and YYEEEE. V was cut by 1 base and J by 3 bases, with 13 bases left in between. This CDR3 is built from 15 residues. The CDR3 DNA sequence: TGTGCCAGCAGCTTGTTCCAGGGGCAGCACTATGGCTACACCTTC. This translates into CASSLFQGQHYGYTF.

This clonotype was observed many times. The chain combines TRBV20-1 with TRBJ1-3; D unresolved. Germline CDR1 DFQATT, CDR2 SNEGSKA (reference sequence). Trimming removed 1 base from V and 4 bases from J, with 14 bases in between. The CDR3 has 15 amino acids. CDR3 loop: CSARVGPRLGNTIYF. The CDR3 DNA sequence: TGCAGTGCTAGAGTGGGCCCGCGATTAGGAAACACCATATATTTT.

This clonotype has at least ten counts. This rearrangement joins TRBV9 to TRBJ2-7, with D possibly being TRBD2 (7 bases). Germline assignment: CDR1 SGDLS and CDR2 YYNGEE. V was clipped by 0 bases and J by 5 bases, with 12 bases between them. The CDR3 sequence is 14 residues long. CDR3 DNA sequence: TGTGCCAGCAGCGTAGCGGCGGGGGCCCACGAGCAGTACTTC. Its protein is CASSVAAGAHEQYF.

Many counts were recorded for this clonotype. The chain uses TRBV5-6 and TRBJ2-5; TRBD1 might be the D (5 bases). Deletions cut 4 bases from V and 5 bases from J, with 15 bases between. This CDR3 is built from 14 residues. Germline-derived CDR1 and CDR2 are SGHDT and YYEEEE. CDR3: CASSEQGYEETQYF. DNA for the CDR3: TGTGCCAGCAGCGAGCAGGGTTATGAGGAGACCCAGTACTTC.

This clonotype was counted many times. V and J are TRBV20-1 and TRBJ2-3, with 15 bases lining up with TRBD2. The ends lost 6 bases at V and 2 bases at J; junction bases unmatched: 6. Per the germline V gene, CDR1 is DFQATT and CDR2 is SNEGSKA (reference sequence). CDR3 size: 16 residues. The CDR3 DNA sequence: TGCAGTGCCTTAGGGACTAGCGGGGGGCCCACAGATACGCAGTATTTT. Amino acids: CSALGTSGGPTDTQYF.

The sample holds many counts of this clonotype. V and J are TRBV29-1 and TRBJ2-7; 8 bases match TRBD2. Germline CDR1 SQVTM, CDR2 ANQGSEA. V trimming: 4 bases; J trimming: 0 bases; junction bases outside the gene matches: 2. This CDR3 has 13 residues. CDR3 in amino acids: CSVGGGSSYEQYF. The CDR3 DNA reads as TGCAGCGTTGGCGGGGGGAGCTCCTACGAGCAGTACTTC.

This clonotype occurred many times. The gene calls are TRBV6-5 and TRBJ1-6, with TRBD1 matching over 8 bases. The CDR3 sequence is 15 residues long. With V trimmed by 5 bases and J by 6 bases, 6 bases remained unmatched. Germline CDR1 MNHEY, CDR2 SVGAGI. CDR3 protein: CASSDRGAGNSPLHF. The CDR3 DNA reads TGTGCCAGCAGTGACAGGGGAGCGGGTAATTCACCCCTCCACTTT.

This clonotype occurred many times. The V and J genes are TRBV13 and TRBJ1-6, with TRBD1 as a possible D gene (5 bases). V was trimmed by 3 bases and J by 5 bases, leaving 14 bases between them. This CDR3 spans 16 amino acids. Germline V lookup: CDR1 PRHDT, CDR2 FYEKMQ (reference sequence). The CDR3 bases are TGTGCCAGCAGCTTCGGACCCAGGGTCGATAATTCACCCCTCCACTTT. Residues: CASSFGPRVDNSPLHF.

This clonotype was seen at least ten times. V gene TRBV12-3 or TRBV12-4 combines with J gene TRBJ2-1; D is unresolved. The CDR3 runs to 12 residues. V dropped 5 bases and J dropped 6 bases, with 8 bases sitting between them. The CDR3 protein is CASSPLTNEQFF. CDR3 bases: TGTGCCAGCAGTCCCCTGACCAATGAGCAGTTCTTC.

There are many counts of this clonotype. The V call is TRBV7-2, the J call TRBJ1-2; 9 nucleotides line up with TRBD1. The CDR3 sequence is 16 residues long. V gave up 4 bases and J gave up 5 bases; unmatched junction bases: 11. Germline values: CDR1 SGHTA, CDR2 FQGNSA. The CDR3 DNA reads TGTGCCAGCAGCTACCTCCCGGGGGACAGGGCGTATGGCTACACCTTC. Encoded protein: CASSYLPGDRAYGYTF.

In its sample, this clonotype was seen many times. The chain joins TRBV14 to TRBJ1-2; D not certain. V shed 4 bases and J shed 2 bases, with 14 bases lying between them. Looked up from germline, CDR1 is SGHDN and CDR2 is FVKESK. This CDR3 region has 15 residues. The DNA for the CDR3 is TGTGCCAGCAGCCGGCTTGGACCTGGGAACTATGGCTACACCTTC. Translated, it gives CASSRLGPGNYGYTF. The full variable domain, with the rest looked up from reference TRBV14 and TRBJ1-2, is EAGVTQFPSHSVIEKGQTVTLRCDPISGHDNLYWYRRVMGKEIKFLLHFVKESKQDESGMPNNRFLAERTGGTYSTLKVQPAELEDSGVYFCASSRLGPGNYGYTFGSGTRLTVV.

In its sample, this clonotype was seen many times. This rearrangement joins TRBV12-3 or TRBV12-4 to TRBJ1-1; D not certain. Trimming took off 7 bases at V and 0 bases at J, with 12 bases between the two ends. The CDR3 is made up of 14 amino acids. The CDR3 bases are TGTGCCAGCACCGAAAGGAGGATGAACACTGAAGCTTTCTTT. Its protein is CASTERRMNTEAFF.

This clonotype was detected ten times or more. The chain joins TRBV5-1 to TRBJ1-2, with D uncertain. CDR3 length: 13 amino acids. CDR1 and CDR2 (germline): SGHRS, YFSETQ. Trimming cost V 4 bases and J 4 bases, with 11 bases left between them. This chain's CDR3 is CASSHQDAYGYTF. The CDR3 DNA follows: TGCGCCAGCAGCCACCAGGATGCCTATGGCTACACCTTC. Looking up the rest from reference TRBV5-1 and TRBJ1-2 gives the full variable domain: KAGVTQTPRYLIKTRGQQVTLSCSPISGHRSVSWYQQTPGQGLQFLFEYFSETQRNKGNFPGRFSGRQFSNSRSEMNVSTLELGDSALYLCASSHQDAYGYTFGSGTRLTVV.

Ten or more counts support this clonotype. The gene calls are TRBV5-6 and TRBJ2-2, with 7 bases lining up with TRBD1. CDR1 and CDR2 (germline): SGHDT, YYEEEE. The ends lost 2 bases at V and 6 bases at J; junction bases unmatched: 7. The CDR3 is made up of 15 amino acids. The CDR3 region has the DNA TGTGCCAGCAGCTTTTATTACAGGGGTGCCGGGGAGCTGTTTTTT. Its protein product is CASSFYYRGAGELFF. The variable domain in full, with the rest retrieved from reference TRBV5-6 and TRBJ2-2, is DAGVTQSPTHLIKTRGQQVTLRCSPKSGHDTVSWYQQALGQGPQFIFQYYEEEERQRGNFPDRFSGHQFPNYSSELNVNALLLGDSALYLCASSFYYRGAGELFFGEGSRLTVL.

This clonotype occurred a few times. V usage is TRBV5-1 and J usage is TRBJ1-1, with a tentative D call TRBD1 (5 bases). Germline values: CDR1 SGHRS, CDR2 YFSETQ. Between the trimmed V and J ends, which lost 4 bases and 5 bases, there was a span of 18 bases. CDR3 size: 15 residues. In nucleotides, the CDR3 is TGCGCCAGCAGCCAAGAGCCCGGGGCAGGGACTGAAGCTTTCTTT. This translates into CASSQEPGAGTEAFF. The variable domain in full, with the rest retrieved from reference TRBV5-1 and TRBJ1-1, is KAGVTQTPRYLIKTRGQQVTLSCSPISGHRSVSWYQQTPGQGLQFLFEYFSETQRNKGNFPGRFSGRQFSNSRSEMNVSTLELGDSALYLCASSQEPGAGTEAFFGQGTRLTVV.